This T cell receptor (beta chain) was recorded in a study of Tregs in tolerant kidney transplant recipients. Turning to this clone: Its cognate antigen is unknown.

The CDR3 contains 16 residues. The germline gives CDR1 LGHNA, CDR2 YNFKEQ. The trim removed 3 bases at V and 4 bases at J, leaving 6 bases unmatched. Recipients received nonmyeloablative bone marrow transplants from related graft donors, with transient mixed chimerism. Thawed PBMCs were FACS-sorted into unstimulated CD4+CD25+CD127- regulatory T cells, CD4+CD25- non-regulatory cells, CD4 and CD8 cells. Sequencing used immunoSEQ multiplex PCR; TCRdb keeps in-frame clones, though not all of them. The table lists roughly 80,000 clones, 91% of them singletons. Study-wide findings and caveats: This study did not directly address biological reproducibility. Findings come from small patient numbers and require larger validation.

The source material was CD4+ T cells from blood (PBMCs), sampled 24 months after the transplant. This receptor was taken from a human patient who received a combined kidney and bone marrow transplant. The graft donor may have given rise to some T cells. This chain connects TRBV4-2 to TRBJ2-5, with TRBD1 matching over 12 bases. CDR3 residues: CASSQEGQGARETQYF. The CDR3 bases are TGTGCCAGCAGCCAGGAGGGACAGGGGGCACGAGAGACCCAGTACTTC.